These T cell receptor beta chains were read from a single sample in a study of OX40 agonist ivuxolimab in advanced cancers. The assay was immunoSEQ multiplex PCR, and TCRdb's table has in-frame clones only and misses some. Among around 76,000 clones listed, 94% were seen once. Sequenced here: CD4+ or CD8+ T cells sorted from blood, sampled in a trial of the OX40 agonist ivuxolimab. These receptors were obtained from an adult with an advanced solid tumor such as melanoma, head and neck, liver or kidney cancer. Both conserved end residues are part of each CDR3. D genes are given only for firm matches. Some rows mark clone size as missing; the rest say once, few, many or name a class of expanded clone.

J	size	D	V	DNA	CDR3
TRBJ2-7	.	.	TRBV29-1	TGCAGCGTTGTCATGTCCTCCGGACAACCCTACGAGCAGTACTTC	CSVVMSSGQPYEQYF
TRBJ2-2	.	TRBD1	TRBV28	TGTGCCAGCAGCGGACCCGGGACAGGGTTGGGCACCGGGGAGCTGTTTTTT	CASSGPGTGLGTGELFF
TRBJ2-3	.	.	TRBV7-7	TGTGCTAGCAGCTTAGGGGACACAGATACGCAGTATTTT	CASSLGDTDTQYF
TRBJ1-1	.	.	TRBV2	TGTGCCAGCAGCCTAATGGCCGCTTTCTTT	CASSLMAAFF
TRBJ1-4	.	.	TRBV11-2	TGTGCCAGCAGCCCCGCGGAAACTAATGAAAAACTGTTTTTT	CASSPAETNEKLFF
TRBJ2-2	.	.	TRBV6-1	TGTGCCAGCAGTGAGCGGCAGGGATCTTGGGCCGGGGAGCTGTTTTTT	CASSERQGSWAGELFF
TRBJ1-5	once	.	TRBV18	TGTGCCAGCTCACTGGGCAGGGCCATGGATCCCCAGCATTTT	CASSLGRAMDPQHF
TRBJ2-2	.	.	TRBV7-2	TGTGCCAGCACCGATCGACGGCCGGGCACCGGGGAGCTGTTTTTT	CASTDRRPGTGELFF
TRBJ2-1	.	TRBD2	TRBV20-1	TGCAGGGGGGAGCGGGGTAATGAGCAGTTCTTC	CRGERGNEQFF
TRBJ2-7	.	.	TRBV7-8	TGTGCCAGCAGCTGGCAAGCGGGTCCCCCCGAGGGCGAGCAGTACTTC	CASSWQAGPPEGEQYF
TRBJ2-5	once	TRBD1	TRBV4-3	TGCGCCAGCAGCCAAGATGGACAGGGATCCCAAGAGACCCAGTACTTC	CASSQDGQGSQETQYF
TRBJ2-1	.	.	TRBV7-2	TGTGCCAGGGGGGACAATGAGCAGTTCTTC	CARGDNEQFF
TRBJ2-5	.	TRBD2	TRBV6-1	TGTGCCAGCAGGGAAACTAGCGGGAGTTCCCTGTGGGAGACCCAGTACTTC	CASRETSGSSLWETQYF
TRBJ1-5	.	.	TRBV6-5	TGTGCCAGCAGTTACTCGATGGGGGAGCCCCAGCATTTT	CASSYSMGEPQHF
TRBJ2-7	.	TRBD2	TRBV7-9	TGTGCCAGCAGCACTGGGCAGCGGGGTTCCTACGAGCAGTACTTC	CASSTGQRGSYEQYF
TRBJ1-2	once	TRBD1	TRBV5-4	TGTGCCAGCAGCTATACTGGACAGGGATTGGGCTACACCTTC	CASSYTGQGLGYTF
TRBJ2-2	.	.	TRBV27	TGTGCCAGCAGTTCCGTCGGGGAGCTGTTTTTT	CASSSVGELFF